The clone carrying this T cell receptor beta chain was picked up many times. Its matching antigen is unknown. This entry belongs to a study of regulatory T cells in long-lasting Graves disease. General study findings and limits: Favoring TRBV28, TRBJ1-2 and TRBJ2-5 was a feature seen in persistent disease. Results may be inaccurate due to the small sample size.

This CDR3 has 16 residues. J lost 5 bases, V lost 3 bases, and 7 bases had no gene match. CDR1 is SGHTA, CDR2 FQGNSA, per germline. Library construction for TCR beta used iRepertoire HTBI primers and Arm-PCR of CDR3 regions. TCRdb ran MiXCR on the multiplex PCR reads and lists one entry per CDR3 protein. The sample has under 500,000 distinct CDR3 sequences; roughly 20% are singletons. Time point described: persistent/refractory GD, antithyroid drugs over 5 years with positive TRAb. The authors made the TCR library using RNA they extracted from PBMCs. Those enrolled as patients came out of an endocrinology department in Xi'an, China.

The clonotype was recovered from a female donor with Graves disease. The rearrangement links TRBV7-2 to TRBJ1-1, with 12 positions matching TRBD1. The starting material was peripheral blood mononuclear cells (PBMCs), obtained when the disease was refractory, from a patient treated with antithyroid drugs. The CDR3 loop is CASSLGTGGALTEAFF. In DNA form, the CDR3 reads TGTGCCAGCAGCTTGGGGACAGGGGGCGCGCTAACTGAAGCTTTCTTT. Variable domain in full (rest from reference TRBV7-2 and TRBJ1-1): GAGVSQSPSNKVTEKGKDVELRCDPISGHTALYWYRQSLGQGLEFLIYFQGNSAPDKSGLPSDRFSAERTGGSVSTLTIQRTQQEDSAVYLCASSLGTGGALTEAFFGQGTRLTVV.